Detailed here is one T cell receptor beta chain. This entry belongs to a study of CD8 T cells in Susac syndrome. The authors reverse transcribed about 0.5 to 1 ug RNA with random hexamers. The authors amplified TCR beta CDR3 across 54 Vbeta and 13 Jbeta using immunoSEQ multiplex PCR. One entry per CDR3 protein, called by TCRdb with MiXCR from the immunoSEQ multiplex PCR reads. Altogether 150,000 to 250,000 distinct CDR3 sequences are present, about 95% being singletons, with the ten largest covering under 0.095%. FACS enriched CD8+ TEMRA cells, while bulk CD8+ and CD4+ were negatively isolated. CDR3 size: 16 residues. The junction had 15 bases not matched to a gene; V was cut back by 4 bases and J by 6 bases. CDR1 and CDR2 (germline): SGDLS, YYNGEE.

The TCR was taken from a human donor with multiple sclerosis. The rearrangement links TRBV9 to TRBJ2-7, with 8 bases aligning to TRBD1. The source material was CD4+ T cells from PBMCs. This chain's CDR3 is CASSPGGLQGSREQYF. CDR3 coding DNA: TGTGCCAGCAGCCCAGGGGGCCTCCAGGGATCTCGCGAGCAGTACTTC.